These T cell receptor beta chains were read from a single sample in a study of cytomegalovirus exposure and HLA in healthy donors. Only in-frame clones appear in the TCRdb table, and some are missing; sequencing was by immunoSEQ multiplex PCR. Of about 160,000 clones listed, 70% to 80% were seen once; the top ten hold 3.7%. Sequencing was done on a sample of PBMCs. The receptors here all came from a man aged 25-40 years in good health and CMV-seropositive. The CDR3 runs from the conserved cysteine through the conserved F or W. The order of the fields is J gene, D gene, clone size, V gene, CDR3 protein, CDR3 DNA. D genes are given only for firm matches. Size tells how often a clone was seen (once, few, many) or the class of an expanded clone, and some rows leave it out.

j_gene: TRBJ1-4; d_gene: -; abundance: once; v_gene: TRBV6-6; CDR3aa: CASAGSPEKLFF; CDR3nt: TGTGCCAGCGCAGGGTCCCCTGAAAAACTGTTTTTT
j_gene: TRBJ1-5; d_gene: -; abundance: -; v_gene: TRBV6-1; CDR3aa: CASSEVFAGRDQPQHF; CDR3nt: TGTGCCAGCAGTGAAGTTTTCGCAGGGCGAGATCAGCCCCAGCATTTT
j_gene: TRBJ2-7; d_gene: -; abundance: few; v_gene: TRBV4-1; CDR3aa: CASSQDSGVTYEQYF; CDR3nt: TGCGCCAGCAGCCAAGATTCAGGGGTAACCTACGAGCAGTACTTC
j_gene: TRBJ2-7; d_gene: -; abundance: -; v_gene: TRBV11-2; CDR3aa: CASSLDRGYEQYF; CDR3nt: TGTGCCAGCAGCTTAGACAGGGGATACGAGCAGTACTTC
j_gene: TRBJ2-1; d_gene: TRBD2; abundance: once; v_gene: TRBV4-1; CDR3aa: CASSRIASLAGGNEQFF; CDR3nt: TGCGCCAGCAGCCGAATCGCCTCCCTAGCGGGGGGGAATGAGCAGTTCTTC
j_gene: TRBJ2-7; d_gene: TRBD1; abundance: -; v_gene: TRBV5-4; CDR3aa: CASSGGPQGKLDEQYF; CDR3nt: TGTGCCAGCAGCGGGGGCCCACAGGGGAAGCTCGACGAGCAGTACTTC
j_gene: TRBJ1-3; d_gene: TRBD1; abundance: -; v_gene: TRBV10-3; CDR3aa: CAIRGTDSGNTIYF; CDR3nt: TGTGCCATCAGGGGGACAGACTCTGGAAACACCATATATTTT
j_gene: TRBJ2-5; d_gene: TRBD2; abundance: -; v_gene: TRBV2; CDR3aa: CASRAILAGGRETQYF; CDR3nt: TGTGCCAGCAGGGCCATACTAGCGGGGGGGCGGGAGACCCAGTACTTC
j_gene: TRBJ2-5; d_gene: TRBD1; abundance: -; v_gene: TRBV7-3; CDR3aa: CASSLAGGGETQYF; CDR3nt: TGTGCCAGCAGCTTAGCAGGGGGCGGAGAGACCCAGTACTTC
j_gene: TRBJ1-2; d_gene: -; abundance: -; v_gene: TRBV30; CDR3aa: CAWNSGNYGYTF; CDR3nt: TGTGCCTGGAACTCCGGTAACTATGGCTACACCTTC
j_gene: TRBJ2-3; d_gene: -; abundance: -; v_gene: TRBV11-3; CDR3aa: CASSDGGAQYF; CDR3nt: TGTGCCAGCAGTGATGGCGGAGCGCAGTATTTT
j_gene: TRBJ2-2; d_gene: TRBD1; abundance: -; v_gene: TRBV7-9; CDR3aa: CASSPDRDSGELFF; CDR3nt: TGTGCCAGCAGCCCGGACAGGGATTCCGGGGAGCTGTTTTTT
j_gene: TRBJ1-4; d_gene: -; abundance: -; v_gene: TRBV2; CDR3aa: CASGQTDREDEKLFF; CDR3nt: TGTGCCAGCGGACAGACAGATCGGGAGGATGAAAAACTGTTTTTT
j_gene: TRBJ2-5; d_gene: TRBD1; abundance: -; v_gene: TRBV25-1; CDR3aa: CASSASGTGGETQYF; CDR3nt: TGTGCCAGCAGTGCCTCCGGGACAGGGGGCGAGACCCAGTACTTC
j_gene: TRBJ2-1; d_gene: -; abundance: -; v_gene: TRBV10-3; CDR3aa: CAISVRGDEQFF; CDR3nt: TGTGCCATCAGTGTTCGCGGGGACGAGCAGTTCTTC
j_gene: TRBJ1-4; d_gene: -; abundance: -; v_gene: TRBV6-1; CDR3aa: CASGDLREPEKLFF; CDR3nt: TGTGCCAGCGGGGATTTGCGGGAGCCTGAAAAACTGTTTTTT
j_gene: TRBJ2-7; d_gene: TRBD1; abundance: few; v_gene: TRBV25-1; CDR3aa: CASSEGQGHYEQYF; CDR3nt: TGTGCCAGCAGTGAGGGACAGGGACACTACGAGCAGTACTTC
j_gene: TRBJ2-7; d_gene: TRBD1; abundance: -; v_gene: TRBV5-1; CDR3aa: CASSPPGQGYEQYF; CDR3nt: TGCGCCAGCAGCCCCCCGGGACAGGGTTACGAGCAGTACTTC
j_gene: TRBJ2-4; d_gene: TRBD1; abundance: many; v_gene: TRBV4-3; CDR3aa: CASSQDAGGGKNIQYF; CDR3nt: TGCGCCAGCAGCCAAGATGCAGGGGGCGGAAAAAACATTCAGTACTTC
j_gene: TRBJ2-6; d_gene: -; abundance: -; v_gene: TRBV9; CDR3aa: CASTTIGGFTGANVLTF; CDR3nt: TGTGCCAGCACCACAATCGGGGGTTTTACTGGGGCCAACGTCCTGACTTTC
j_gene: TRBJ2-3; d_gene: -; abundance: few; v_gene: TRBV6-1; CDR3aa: CASMKESTDTQYF; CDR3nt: TGTGCCAGCATGAAGGAGAGCACAGATACGCAGTATTTT
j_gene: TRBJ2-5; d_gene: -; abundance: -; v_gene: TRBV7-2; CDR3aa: CASSLKSSRETQYF; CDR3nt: TGTGCCAGCAGCTTAAAGTCTAGCAGAGAGACCCAGTACTTC
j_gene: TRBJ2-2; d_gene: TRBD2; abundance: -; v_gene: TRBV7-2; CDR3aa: CASSHGGDGELFF; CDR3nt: TGTGCCAGCAGCCACGGGGGGGACGGGGAGCTGTTTTTT
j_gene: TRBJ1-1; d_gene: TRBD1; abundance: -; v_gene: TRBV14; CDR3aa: CASSRSDRGGTEAFF; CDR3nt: TGTGCCAGCAGCCGCTCCGACAGGGGAGGGACTGAAGCTTTCTTT
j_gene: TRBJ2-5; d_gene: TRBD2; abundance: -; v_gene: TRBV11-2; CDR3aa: CASSLEVSGGKTQYF; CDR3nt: TGTGCCAGCAGCTTAGAAGTTAGCGGGGGGAAGACCCAGTACTTC
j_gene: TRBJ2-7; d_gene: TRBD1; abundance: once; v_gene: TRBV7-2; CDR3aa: CASSLGQLEQYF; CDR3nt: TGTGCCAGCAGCTTGGGACAGCTCGAGCAGTACTTC
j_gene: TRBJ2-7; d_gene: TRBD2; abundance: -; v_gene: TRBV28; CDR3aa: CASSLTTSGSYEQYF; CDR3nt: TGTGCCAGCAGTTTAACCACTAGCGGATCCTACGAGCAGTACTTC
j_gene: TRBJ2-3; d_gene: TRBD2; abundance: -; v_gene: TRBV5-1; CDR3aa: CASSRQGLADTDTQYF; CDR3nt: TGCGCCAGCAGCCGCCAGGGACTAGCGGACACAGATACGCAGTATTTT
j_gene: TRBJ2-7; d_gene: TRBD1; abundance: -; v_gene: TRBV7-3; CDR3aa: CASSLRDSTEQYF; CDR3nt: TGTGCCAGCAGCTTGAGGGACAGTACTGAGCAGTACTTC
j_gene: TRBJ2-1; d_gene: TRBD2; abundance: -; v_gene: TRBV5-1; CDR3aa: CASSLGTSGYNEQFF; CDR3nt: TGCGCCAGCAGCTTGGGGACTAGCGGATACAATGAGCAGTTCTTC
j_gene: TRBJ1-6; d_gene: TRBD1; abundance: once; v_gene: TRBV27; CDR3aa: CASRQGEYNSPLHF; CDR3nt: TGTGCCAGCAGACAGGGGGAGTATAATTCACCCCTCCACTTT
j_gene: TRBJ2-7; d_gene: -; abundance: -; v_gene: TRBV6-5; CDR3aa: CASSSYRSPSSYEQYF; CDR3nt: TGTGCCAGCAGTTCCTACAGGAGCCCGAGCTCCTACGAGCAGTACTTC
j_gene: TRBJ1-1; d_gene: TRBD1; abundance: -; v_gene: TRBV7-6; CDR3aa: CASSAQTGGGEAFF; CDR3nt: TGTGCCAGCAGCGCCCAGACAGGGGGCGGTGAAGCTTTCTTT
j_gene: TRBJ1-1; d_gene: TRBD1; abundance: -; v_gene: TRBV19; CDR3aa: CASNPGQGTEAFF; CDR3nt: TGTGCCAGTAATCCGGGACAGGGGACTGAAGCTTTCTTT
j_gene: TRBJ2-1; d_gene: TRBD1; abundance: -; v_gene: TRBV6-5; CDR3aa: CASSHTGTVYNEQFF; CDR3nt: TGTGCCAGCAGTCACACCGGGACAGTTTACAATGAGCAGTTCTTC
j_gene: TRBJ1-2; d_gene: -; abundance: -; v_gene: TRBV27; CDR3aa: CASRETDDYGYTF; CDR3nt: TGTGCCAGCCGAGAGACAGACGACTATGGCTACACCTTC
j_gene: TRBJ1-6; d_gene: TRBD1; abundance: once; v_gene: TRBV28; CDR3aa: CASSFGTDSPLHF; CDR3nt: TGTGCCAGCAGTTTCGGGACAGATTCACCCCTCCACTTT
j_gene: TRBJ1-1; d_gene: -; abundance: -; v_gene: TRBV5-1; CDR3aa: CASSARDTEAFF; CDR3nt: TGCGCCAGCAGCGCGCGGGACACTGAAGCTTTCTTT
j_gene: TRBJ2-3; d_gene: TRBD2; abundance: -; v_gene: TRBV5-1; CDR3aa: CASSLWTSGGATDTQYF; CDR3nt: TGCGCCAGCAGCCTGTGGACTAGCGGGGGGGCCACAGATACGCAGTATTTT
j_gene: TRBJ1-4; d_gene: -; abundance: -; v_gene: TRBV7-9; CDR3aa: CASSLGQYATNEKLFF; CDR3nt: TGTGCCAGCAGCTTAGGGCAGTATGCAACTAATGAAAAACTGTTTTTT
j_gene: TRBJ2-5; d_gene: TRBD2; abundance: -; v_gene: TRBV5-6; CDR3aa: CASSTAGVGETQYF; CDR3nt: TGTGCCAGCAGCACGGCGGGGGTTGGAGAGACCCAGTACTTC
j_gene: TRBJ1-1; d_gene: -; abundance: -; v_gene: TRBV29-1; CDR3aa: CSVEDRGEAFF; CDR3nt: TGCAGCGTTGAAGATCGCGGTGAAGCTTTCTTT
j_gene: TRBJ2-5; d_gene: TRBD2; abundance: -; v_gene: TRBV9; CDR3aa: CASSPYSSGGYQETQYF; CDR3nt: TGTGCCAGCAGCCCCTACTCTAGCGGGGGGTACCAAGAGACCCAGTACTTC
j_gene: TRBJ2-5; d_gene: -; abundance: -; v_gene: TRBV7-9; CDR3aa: CASSLVVGGRETQYF; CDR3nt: TGTGCCAGCAGCTTAGTGGTGGGGGGGCGAGAGACCCAGTACTTC
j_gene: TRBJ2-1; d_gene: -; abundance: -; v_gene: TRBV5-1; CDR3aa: CASQTDKFHNEQFF; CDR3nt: TGCGCCAGCCAGACGGACAAATTTCACAATGAGCAGTTCTTC
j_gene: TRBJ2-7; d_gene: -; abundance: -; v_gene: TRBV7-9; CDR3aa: CASSQTSLPYEQYF; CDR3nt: TGTGCCAGCAGCCAGACTAGTCTTCCCTACGAGCAGTACTTC
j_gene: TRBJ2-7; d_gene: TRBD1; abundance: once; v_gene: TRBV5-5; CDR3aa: CASSLAGDSSYEQYF; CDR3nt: TGTGCCAGCAGCTTGGCAGGGGACAGCTCCTACGAGCAGTACTTC
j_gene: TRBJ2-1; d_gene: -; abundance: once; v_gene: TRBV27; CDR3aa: CAIQTRYNEQFF; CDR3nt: TGTGCCATCCAGACGCGGTACAATGAGCAGTTCTTC
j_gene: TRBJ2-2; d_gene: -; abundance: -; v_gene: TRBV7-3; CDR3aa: CASSPTGTNTGELFF; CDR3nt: TGTGCCAGCAGCCCTACCGGGACTAACACCGGGGAGCTGTTTTTT
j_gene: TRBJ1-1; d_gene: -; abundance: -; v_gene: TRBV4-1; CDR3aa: CASSHSKLTGQVEAFF; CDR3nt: TGCGCCAGCAGCCACTCCAAGCTTACAGGGCAGGTTGAAGCTTTCTTT
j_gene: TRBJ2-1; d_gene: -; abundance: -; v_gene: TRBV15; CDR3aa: CATSRPPREQFF; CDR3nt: TGTGCCACCAGCAGACCTCCCAGGGAGCAGTTCTTC
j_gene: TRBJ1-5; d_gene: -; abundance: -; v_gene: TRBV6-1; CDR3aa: CASREGEYSNQPQHF; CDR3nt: TGTGCCAGCCGCGAGGGAGAGTATAGCAATCAGCCCCAGCATTTT